The rows below give T cell receptor beta chains drawn from one sample of a study of T cell repertoires in cytomegalovirus infection. TCRdb redid the calling of the reads with MiXCR, one entry per CDR3 protein. Here the sample spans roughly 200,000 distinct CDR3 sequences, 17% being singletons. The sample taken for sequencing was CD8+ T cells from PBMCs. Receptors originate from a human donor in good health (CMV status not recorded). Some clones in this sample may be carry-over from other donors' samples. Each CDR3 is given with its conserved first and last residue. Each record gives: clone size, V gene, D gene, CDR3 length, J gene, CDR3 protein, CDR3 DNA. The D gene is left open where the match is weak. Where a row states a size, it is once, few, many or the class of an expanded clone; other rows omit it.

few	TRBV6-5	TRBD2	16	TRBJ2-5	CASSYHGTTDQETQYF	TGTGCCAGCAGTTACCACGGGACTACAGACCAAGAGACCCAGTACTTC
-	TRBV2	TRBD1	13	TRBJ2-1	CARGQGTYNEQFF	TGTGCCAGGGGACAGGGGACCTACAATGAGCAGTTCTTC
few	TRBV20-1	-	11	TRBJ1-1	CSAPGASEAFF	TGCAGTGCTCCGGGGGCGTCTGAAGCTTTCTTT
-	TRBV7-9	-	15	TRBJ1-5	CASSLHAGAHQPQHF	TGTGCCAGCAGCCTCCATGCAGGGGCTCATCAGCCCCAGCATTTT
few	TRBV7-6	-	13	TRBJ2-1	CASSLAGANEQFF	TGTGCCAGCAGCTTAGCGGGGGCCAATGAGCAGTTCTTC
-	TRBV7-2	-	13	TRBJ2-1	CASPGDGGGEQFF	TGTGCCAGCCCGGGGGATGGAGGAGGTGAGCAGTTCTTC
-	TRBV7-2	-	15	TRBJ2-4	CASSLAHLAKNIQYF	TGTGCCAGCAGCTTAGCCCATCTAGCCAAAAACATTCAGTACTTC
-	TRBV25-1	-	16	TRBJ1-2	CASSEFGTPAVYGYTF	TGTGCCAGCAGTGAATTTGGGACTCCGGCGGTCTATGGCTACACCTTC
-	TRBV5-1	TRBD1	15	TRBJ2-5	CASSSLGQFQETQYF	TGCGCCAGCAGCTCTCTGGGACAGTTTCAAGAGACCCAGTACTTC
once	TRBV4-2	-	14	TRBJ2-5	CASSLSHFQETQYF	TGTGCCAGCAGCCTCAGCCACTTCCAAGAGACCCAGTACTTC
many	TRBV30	-	12	TRBJ2-7	CAWSPLEYEQYF	TGTGCCTGGAGTCCCCTGGAATACGAGCAGTACTTC
few	TRBV6-5	-	14	TRBJ1-1	CASSPQGTNTEAFF	TGTGCCAGCAGCCCCCAGGGGACGAACACTGAAGCTTTCTTT
-	TRBV6-6	-	14	TRBJ2-5	CASSYSTPMETQYF	TGTGCCAGCAGTTACTCGACACCGATGGAGACCCAGTACTTC
-	TRBV20-1	TRBD1	15	TRBJ1-5	CSARFIQGDFQPQHF	TGCAGTGCTAGATTTATTCAGGGGGACTTTCAGCCCCAGCATTTT
few	TRBV7-9	-	14	TRBJ2-1	CASSSKQGWDEQFF	TGTGCCAGCAGCTCAAAGCAGGGGTGGGATGAGCAGTTCTTC
few	TRBV7-2	TRBD2	19	TRBJ2-1	CASSLDLAFDLAGYNEQFF	TGTGCCAGCAGCTTAGACCTTGCTTTTGACCTAGCGGGCTACAATGAGCAGTTCTTC
-	TRBV4-1	-	14	TRBJ2-1	CASRGALNPNEQFF	TGCGCCAGCAGGGGGGCCTTGAATCCCAATGAGCAGTTCTTC
few	TRBV6-2/TRBV6-3	-	11	TRBJ1-1	CASTAGVGAFF	TGTGCCAGCACCGCAGGGGTTGGGGCTTTCTTT